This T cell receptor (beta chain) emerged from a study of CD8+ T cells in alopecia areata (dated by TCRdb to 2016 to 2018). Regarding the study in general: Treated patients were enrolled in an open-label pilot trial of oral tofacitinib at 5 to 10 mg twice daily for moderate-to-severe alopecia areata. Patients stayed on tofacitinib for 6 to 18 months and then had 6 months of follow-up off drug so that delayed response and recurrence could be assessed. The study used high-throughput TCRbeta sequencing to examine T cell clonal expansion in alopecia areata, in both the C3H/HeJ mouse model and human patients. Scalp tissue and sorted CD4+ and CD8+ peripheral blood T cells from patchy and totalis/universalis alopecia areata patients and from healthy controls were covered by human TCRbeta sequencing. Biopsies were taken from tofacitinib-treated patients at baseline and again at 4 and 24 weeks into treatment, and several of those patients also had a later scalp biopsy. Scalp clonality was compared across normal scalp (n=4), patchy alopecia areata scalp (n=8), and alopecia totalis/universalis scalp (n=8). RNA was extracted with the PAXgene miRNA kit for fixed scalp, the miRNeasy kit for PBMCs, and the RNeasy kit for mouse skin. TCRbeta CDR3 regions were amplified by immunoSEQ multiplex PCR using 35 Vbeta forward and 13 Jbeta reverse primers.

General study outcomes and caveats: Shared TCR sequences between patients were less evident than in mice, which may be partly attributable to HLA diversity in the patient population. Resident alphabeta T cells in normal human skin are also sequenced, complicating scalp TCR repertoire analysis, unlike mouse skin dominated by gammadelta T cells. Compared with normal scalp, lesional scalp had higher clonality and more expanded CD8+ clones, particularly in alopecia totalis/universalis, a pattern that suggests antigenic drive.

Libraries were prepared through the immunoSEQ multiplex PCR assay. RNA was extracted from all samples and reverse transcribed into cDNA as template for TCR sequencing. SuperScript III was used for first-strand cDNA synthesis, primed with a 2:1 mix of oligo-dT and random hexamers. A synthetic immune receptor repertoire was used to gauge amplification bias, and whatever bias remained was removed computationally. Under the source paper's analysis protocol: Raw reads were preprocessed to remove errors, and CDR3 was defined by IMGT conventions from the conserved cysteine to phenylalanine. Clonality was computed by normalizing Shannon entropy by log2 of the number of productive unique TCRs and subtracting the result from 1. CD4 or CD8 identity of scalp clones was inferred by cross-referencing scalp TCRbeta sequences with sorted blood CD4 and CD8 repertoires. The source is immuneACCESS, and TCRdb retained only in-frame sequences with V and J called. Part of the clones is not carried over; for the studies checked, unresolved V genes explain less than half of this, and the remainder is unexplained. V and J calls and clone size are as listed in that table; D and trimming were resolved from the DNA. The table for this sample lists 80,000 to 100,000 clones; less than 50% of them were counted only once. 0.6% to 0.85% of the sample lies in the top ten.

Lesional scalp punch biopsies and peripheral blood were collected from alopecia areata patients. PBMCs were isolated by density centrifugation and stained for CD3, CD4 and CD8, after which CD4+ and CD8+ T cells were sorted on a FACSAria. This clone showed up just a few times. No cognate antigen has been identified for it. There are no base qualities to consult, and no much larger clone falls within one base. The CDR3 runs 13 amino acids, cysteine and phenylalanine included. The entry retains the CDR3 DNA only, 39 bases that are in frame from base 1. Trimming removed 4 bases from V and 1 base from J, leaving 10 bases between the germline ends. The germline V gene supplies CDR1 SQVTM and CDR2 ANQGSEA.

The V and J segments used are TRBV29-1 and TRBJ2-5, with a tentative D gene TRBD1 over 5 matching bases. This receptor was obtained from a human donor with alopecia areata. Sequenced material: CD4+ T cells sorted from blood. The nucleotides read TGCAGCGTTGTTGGCAGGGTCCAAGAGACCCAGTACTTC. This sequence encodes CSVVGRVQETQYF.